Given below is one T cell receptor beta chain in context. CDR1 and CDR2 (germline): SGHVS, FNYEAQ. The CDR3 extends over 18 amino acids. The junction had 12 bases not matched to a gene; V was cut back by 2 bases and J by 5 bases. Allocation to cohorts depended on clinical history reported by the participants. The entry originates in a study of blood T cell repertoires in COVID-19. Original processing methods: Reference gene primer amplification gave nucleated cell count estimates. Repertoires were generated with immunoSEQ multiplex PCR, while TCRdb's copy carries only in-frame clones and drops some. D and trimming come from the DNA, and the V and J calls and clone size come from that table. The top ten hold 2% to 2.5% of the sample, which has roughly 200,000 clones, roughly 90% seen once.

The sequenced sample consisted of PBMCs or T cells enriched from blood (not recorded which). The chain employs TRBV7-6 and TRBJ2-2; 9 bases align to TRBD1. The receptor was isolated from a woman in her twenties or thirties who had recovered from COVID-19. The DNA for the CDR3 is TGTGCCAGCAGCTTAACATTTCCGGGACAGGGAAGTACCGGGGAGCTGTTTTTT. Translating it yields CASSLTFPGQGSTGELFF.